A single sample gave rise to the 30 T cell receptor beta chains below, sequenced in a study of T cells in Graves' hyperthyroidism and ophthalmopathy. The source material, RNA transcripts, was used to amplify TCR beta CDR3 regions. The study used the HTBI primer set for a first-round RT-PCR of the TCR CDR3. Using its own MiXCR run on the multiplex PCR reads, TCRdb lists one record per CDR3 protein. This sample yields about 290,000 distinct CDR3 sequences, of which roughly 13% are seen a single time; 7% to 8.5% belongs to the top ten. Material for sequencing was blood. The receptor source for this set is a woman between 25 and 40 years old with Graves' hyperthyroidism that later progressed to Graves' ophthalmopathy.

The chain recombines TRBV6-1 with TRBJ1-3; D unclear. Germline V gene lookup returns CDR1 MNHNS and CDR2 SASEGT. The V gene lost 1 base and the J gene lost 2 bases, with 12 bases spanning the gap. The CDR3 covers 16 residues. The CDR3 here is CASSEEVGGTGNTIYF. CDR3 sequence (DNA): TGTGCCAGCAGTGAAGAGGTCGGAGGGACTGGAAACACCATATATTTT.

This clonotype has a handful of counts. This chain links TRBV6-4 with TRBJ2-6, with a weak D call TRBD2 (5 bases). The length of the CDR3 is 16 residues. CDR1 and CDR2 from the germline V gene are MRHNA and SNTAGT. With 7 bases removed from V and 2 bases from J, the gap between germline ends came to 15 bases. CDR3 residues: CASTKEAAAGANVLTF. CDR3 nucleotide sequence: TGTGCCAGCACGAAGGAGGCGGCGGCTGGGGCCAACGTCCTGACTTTC.

This clonotype was seen ten or more times. The V and J genes are TRBV6-1 and TRBJ2-1; D gene uncertain. The CDR3 has 12 amino acids. With 1 base removed from V and 8 bases from J, the gap between germline ends came to 6 bases. The germline gives CDR1 MNHNS, CDR2 SASEGT. The CDR3 protein is CASSEVSHEQFF. CDR3 sequence (DNA): TGTGCCAGCAGTGAAGTGAGCCATGAGCAGTTCTTC.

Ten or more counts support this clonotype. J is TRBJ2-1 and V is TRBV28; 8 positions match TRBD1. V gave up 6 bases and J gave up 13 bases; unmatched junction bases: 14. The CDR3 extends over 14 amino acids. CDR1 and CDR2 (germline): MDHEN, SYDVKM. The CDR3: CASSPPGTGRVQFF. DNA for the CDR3: TGTGCCAGCAGCCCCCCCGGGACAGGCCGGGTCCAGTTCTTC.

In its sample, this clonotype was seen many times. The chain carries TRBV28 and TRBJ2-5, with 7 bases fitting TRBD2. Trimming removed 3 bases from V and 5 bases from J; junction bases left unmatched: 3. The CDR3 runs to 13 residues. Germline CDR1 reads MDHEN; CDR2 reads SYDVKM. This chain's CDR3 is CASSLRERETQYF. As DNA, the CDR3 is TGTGCCAGCAGTTTGCGGGAGAGGGAGACCCAGTACTTC. The whole variable domain, remainder taken from reference TRBV28 and TRBJ2-5, is DVKVTQSSRYLVKRTGEKVFLECVQDMDHENMFWYRQDPGLGLRLIYFSYDVKMKEKGDIPEGYSVSREKKERFSLILESASTNQTSMYLCASSLRERETQYFGPGTRLLVL.

This clonotype appeared many times. The chain uses TRBV11-2 and TRBJ2-1, with D unresolved. This CDR3 region has 14 residues. The V and J ends lost 0 bases and 10 bases respectively, with 13 bases between them. The V gene's germline CDR1 is SGHAT and CDR2 FQNNGV. CDR3 sequence: CASSLDLWQSEQFF. CDR3 DNA sequence: TGTGCCAGCAGCTTAGATCTGTGGCAGTCGGAGCAGTTCTTC.

J is TRBJ2-7 and V is TRBV7-9, with a tentative D call TRBD1 (5 bases). V was trimmed by 1 base and J by 5 bases, leaving 9 bases between them. From germline, CDR1 is SEHNR and CDR2 FQNEAQ (reference sequence). The CDR3 consists of 13 residues. The CDR3 DNA follows: TGTGCCAGCAGCTTAGTATACAGGCACGAGCAGTACTTC. Protein: CASSLVYRHEQYF.

The rearrangement joins TRBV19 to TRBJ1-2, with 8 bases identical to TRBD1. The length of the CDR3 is 14 residues. The germline CDR1 and CDR2 sequences are LNHDA and SQIVND (reference sequence). V shed 6 bases and J 6 bases; nucleotides not matched to a gene: 9. CDR3 loop: CASSHIAGGHGYTF. The CDR3 nucleotides are TGTGCCAGTAGCCATATCGCAGGGGGCCATGGCTACACCTTC.

Many counts were recorded for this clonotype. CDR3 DNA sequence: TGTGCCAGCAGCTTAGAGAGTGCCGAGACCCAGTACTTC. Translation: CASSLESAETQYF. This rearrangement joins TRBV11-3 to TRBJ2-5, with D unresolved. V lost 0 bases, J lost 5 bases, and 7 bases lay in between. There are 13 residues in the CDR3. Germline V gene sequence: CDR1 SGHNT, CDR2 YENEEA.

This clonotype came up many times. The genes are TRBV7-2 and TRBJ1-1; D is possibly TRBD1 (6 bases). Trimming stripped 3 bases from V and 0 bases from J, with 11 bases between. CDR3 size: 15 residues. Germline V gene sequence: CDR1 SGHTA, CDR2 FQGNSA. The CDR3 coding sequence is TGTGCCAGCAGCTTGTCGAGACAGGTGAACACTGAAGCTTTCTTT. Its protein product is CASSLSRQVNTEAFF.

At least ten counts were recorded for this clonotype. In DNA form, the CDR3 reads TGTGCCAGCAGTGAATATATACGACTAGCGGGAGGTTTCGACAATGAGCAGTTCTTC. It translates to CASSEYIRLAGGFDNEQFF. V and J are TRBV25-1 and TRBJ2-1, with 13 positions matching TRBD2. The junction had 10 bases not matched to a gene; V was cut back by 0 bases and J by 5 bases. In germline, CDR1 is MGHDK, CDR2 SYGVNS. The CDR3 length is 19 residues.

Points on this clonotype: Just one base apart from a much larger clone, this may be a read error. The chain uses TRBV30 and TRBJ2-6; 8 bases fit TRBD1. The V gene's germline CDR1 is GTSNPN and CDR2 SVGIG (reference sequence). The length of the CDR3 is 16 residues. CDR3 sequence: CAWTAGGLSEANVLTF. The CDR3, as DNA: TGTGCCTGGACGGCAGGGGGCCTCTCTGAGGCCAACGTCCTGACTTTC.

This clonotype was counted ten times or more. The chain couples TRBV20-1 to TRBJ2-7, with 9 bases that match TRBD2. The CDR3 contains 14 residues. V lost 6 bases and J lost 9; bases outside the gene matches: 15. Germline lookup yields CDR1 DFQATT and CDR2 SNEGSKA (reference sequence). CDR3 in amino acids: CSALGASGNSVQYF. Written as DNA, the CDR3 is TGCAGTGCGCTAGGTGCTAGCGGGAATTCAGTGCAGTACTTC.

This clonotype was recorded at least ten times. This chain joins TRBV7-8 and TRBJ1-1; maybe TRBD1 (6 bases). Trimming stripped 1 base from V and 4 bases from J, with 13 bases between. This CDR3 is 15 amino acids long. Germline V gene data show CDR1 as SGHVS and CDR2 as FQNEAQ. CDR3 nucleotide sequence: TGTGCCAGCAGCTTAGAACAGGGTACCAGCACTGAAGCTTTCTTT. This sequence encodes CASSLEQGTSTEAFF. Together with reference TRBV7-8 and TRBJ1-1, the CDR3 gives the full variable domain: GAGVSQSPRYKVAKRGQDVALRCDPISGHVSLFWYQQALGQGPEFLTYFQNEAQLDKSGLPSDRFFAERPEGSVSTLKIQRTQQEDSAVYLCASSLEQGTSTEAFFGQGTRLTVV.

This clonotype was seen repeatedly, ten times or more. The V gene is TRBV27, the J gene TRBJ1-2, with D perhaps matching TRBD1 (5 bases). The V gene lost 6 bases and the J gene lost 3 bases, with 11 bases spanning the gap. The CDR3 is 13 residues long. Per germline, CDR1 MNHEY and CDR2 SMNVEV (reference sequence). The DNA for the CDR3 is TGTGCCAGCAGCCCTCAGGGTTACTATGGCTACACCTTC. It yields the protein CASSPQGYYGYTF.

This clonotype has ten or more counts. This sequence joins TRBV2 and TRBJ2-7, with D possibly being TRBD1 or TRBD2 (6 bases each). The CDR3 sequence is 13 residues long. CDR1 is SNHLY and CDR2 is FYNNEI in the germline V gene. V gave up 5 bases and J gave up 3 bases, with 11 bases separating them. The CDR3 here is CASSPKGGYEQYF. For the CDR3, the DNA is TGTGCCAGCAGTCCCAAGGGGGGCTACGAGCAGTACTTC.

This clonotype has a count of ten or more. V gene TRBV4-1 combines with J gene TRBJ2-3, with 8 bases matching TRBD1. Germline CDR1 reads MGHRA; CDR2 reads YSYEKL. The CDR3 has 17 residues. V was clipped by 7 bases and J by 2 bases; unmatched bases: 14. CDR3: CASNYDQTGANTDTQYF. CDR3 coding DNA: TGCGCCAGCAACTACGATCAGACAGGGGCAAACACAGATACGCAGTATTTT.

This clonotype was counted ten times or more. The rearrangement links TRBV4-3 to TRBJ2-7; 7 bases agree with TRBD1. J gave up 6 bases and V 1 base, and 6 bases lay outside the gene matches. Germline lookup yields CDR1 LGHNA and CDR2 YSLEER. CDR3 length: 14 amino acids. CDR3: CASSQGIQGREQYF. In DNA, the CDR3 is TGCGCCAGCAGCCAAGGTATACAGGGGCGCGAGCAGTACTTC.

This clonotype has at least ten counts. The J gene is TRBJ1-2, the V gene TRBV28; 8 bases agree with TRBD1. CDR1 and CDR2 (germline): MDHEN, SYDVKM. The trim removed 6 bases at V and 4 bases at J, leaving 7 bases unmatched. The CDR3 is 14 residues long. The CDR3 DNA is TGTGCCAGCAGACAGACAGGGGCGGCCTATGGCTACACCTTC. This codes for CASRQTGAAYGYTF.

This chain uses TRBV2 with TRBJ2-1; the D gene could be TRBD1 or TRBD2 (5 bases each). The germline V and J ends were trimmed by 10 bases and 7 bases, with 14 bases remaining between them. This CDR3 is 12 amino acids long. CDR1 is SNHLY and CDR2 is FYNNEI in the germline V gene. This CDR3 reads CATGWGKNEQFF. CDR3 bases: TGTGCCACCGGGTGGGGGAAGAATGAGCAGTTCTTC.

This clonotype occurred many times. The rearrangement joins TRBV6-5 to TRBJ1-1; D may be TRBD1 (5 bases). Trimming took 0 bases from V and 11 from J, leaving 16 bases between them. Germline CDR1 MNHEY, CDR2 SVGAGI. CDR3 length equals 14 residues. For the CDR3, the DNA is TGTGCCAGCAGTTACTCGAAAGGGAGGGGAGCGGCTTTCTTT. Translation: CASSYSKGRGAAFF.

This clonotype was detected ten times or more. J is TRBJ2-1 and V is TRBV12-5; no clear D gene. This CDR3 has 13 amino acids. The germline gives CDR1 LGHNT, CDR2 FRNRAP. Deletions cut 1 base from V and 10 bases from J, with 11 bases between. Here the CDR3 reads CASGLGTTREQFF. CDR3 nucleotide sequence: TGTGCTAGTGGTTTGGGGACGACCAGGGAGCAGTTCTTC.

This clonotype was seen many times. This sequence joins TRBV5-4 and TRBJ1-2; 8 bases map to TRBD1. The J segment lost 4 bases and the V segment lost 0 bases, leaving 5 bases of the junction unmatched. The CDR3 has 15 amino acids. Looked up from germline, CDR1 is SGHNT and CDR2 is YYREEE (reference sequence). In DNA, the CDR3 is TGTGCCAGCAGCTTGGTGACAGGGGCTGTCTATGGCTACACCTTC. Translated: CASSLVTGAVYGYTF.

This clonotype was counted many times. The gene calls are TRBV30 and TRBJ1-2, with no clear D. The germline CDR1 and CDR2 sequences are GTSNPN and SVGIG (reference sequence). This CDR3 region has 13 residues. V was pared by 2 bases and J by 4 bases, with 11 bases between. In DNA form, the CDR3 reads TGTGCCTGGAGTCTAGGGAATGTCTATGGCTACACCTTC. This sequence encodes CAWSLGNVYGYTF. The whole variable domain, filled in from reference TRBV30 and TRBJ1-2, reads SQTIHQWPATLVQPVGSPLSLECTVEGTSNPNLYWYRQAAGRGLQLLFYSVGIGQISSEVPQNLSASRPQDRQFILSSKKLLLSDSGFYLCAWSLGNVYGYTFGSGTRLTVV.

At least ten counts were recorded for this clonotype. The rearrangement links TRBV12-3 or TRBV12-4 to TRBJ2-2, with 8 bases that match TRBD1. V was pared by 6 bases and J by 2 bases, with 5 bases of the junction left unmatched. CDR3 length: 15 residues. This CDR3 reads CASSLGQVNTGELFF. CDR3 bases: TGTGCCAGCAGCTTGGGACAGGTTAACACCGGGGAGCTGTTTTTT.

The sample holds many counts of this clonotype. V and J are TRBV7-8 and TRBJ2-3, with 7 bases aligning to TRBD2. Trimming at V came to 3 bases and at J to 0 bases, leaving 12 bases not matched to a gene. The germline gives CDR1 SGHVS, CDR2 FQNEAQ. This CDR3 has 18 residues. CDR3 region: CASSFFTSDPFSTDTQYF. DNA for the CDR3: TGTGCCAGCAGCTTCTTCACTAGCGATCCCTTTAGCACAGATACGCAGTATTTT.

The rearrangement joins TRBV7-6 to TRBJ2-1; TRBD2 is a possible D gene (6 bases). Trimming cost V 0 bases and J 10 bases, with 19 bases left between them. Germline CDR1 is SGHVS and CDR2 is FNYEAQ. There are 16 residues in the CDR3. The CDR3 region has the DNA TGTGCCAGCAGCTTAGCGGGGGACTTCCTAGGAGAGGAGCAGTTCTTC. Translating gives CASSLAGDFLGEEQFF.

This clonotype was observed at least ten times. The V and J genes are TRBV6-1 and TRBJ2-3; D might be TRBD1 (5 bases). The CDR3 sequence is 11 residues long. V was pared by 6 bases and J by 7 bases, with 8 bases between. In germline, CDR1 is MNHNS, CDR2 SASEGT. CDR3 nucleotides: TGTGCCAGCAGGACAGCTAATACGCAGTATTTT. This encodes CASRTANTQYF.

This clonotype was observed at least ten times. This chain joins TRBV10-3 and TRBJ2-5; 8 nucleotides line up with TRBD1. In germline, CDR1 is ENHRY, CDR2 SYGVKD. This CDR3 spans 14 amino acids. The V gene end was trimmed by 3 bases and the J gene end by 4 bases; junction bases not matched to a gene: 4. The DNA for the CDR3 is TGTGCCATCAGTGATCCAGGGGGCGCAGAGACCCAGTACTTC. This gives the protein CAISDPGGAETQYF.

This clonotype showed up many times. This chain connects TRBV7-2 to TRBJ2-1; D is perhaps TRBD1 (6 bases). The CDR3 is made up of 15 amino acids. The V and J ends lost 5 bases and 5 bases respectively, with 16 bases between them. Per the germline V gene, CDR1 is SGHTA and CDR2 is FQGNSA. For the CDR3, the DNA is TGTGCCAGCAGCCGCCGGACAGAAACTAACAATGAGCAGTTCTTC. Protein product: CASSRRTETNNEQFF.